The present T cell receptor beta chain was sequenced within a study of cytomegalovirus exposure and HLA in healthy donors. CDR1 is MGHDK and CDR2 is SYGVNS in the germline V gene. The CDR3 runs 18 residues. With 6 bases clipped from V and 0 bases from J, the junction kept 13 bases outside the gene matches. Concerning this clone itself: The target antigen is unknown.

This PCR relied on a set of 60 Vbeta primers and 13 Jbeta primers. Here immunoSEQ multiplex PCR was the method, and the copy in TCRdb shows in-frame clones only, minus some. The sample contains about 170,000 clones, around 79% of which appear only once. Findings and caveats of the study: The records held CMV serostatus as the only immune exposure information.

The clonotype comes from a man aged 35-49 years in good health and CMV-seropositive. The chain employs TRBV25-1 and TRBJ1-3, with 8 positions matching TRBD1. Sequencing input: PBMCs. The CDR3: CASSLSGTGKFSGNTIYF. CDR3 in DNA: TGTGCCAGCAGCCTTTCCGGGACAGGCAAATTCTCTGGAAACACCATATATTTT. Together with reference TRBV25-1 and TRBJ1-3, the CDR3 gives the full variable domain: EADIYQTPRYLVIGTGKKITLECSQTMGHDKMYWYQQDPGMELHLIHYSYGVNSTEKGDLSSESTVSRIRTEHFPLTLESARPSHTSQYLCASSLSGTGKFSGNTIYFGEGSWLTVV.